These 28 T cell receptor beta chains share one sample of origin, sequenced in a study of blood T cell repertoires in COVID-19. Profiled with immunoSEQ multiplex PCR; TCRdb holds only in-frame clones, not every one. The sample consists of 98,000 or so clones, roughly 82% of them appearing once. The sample comprised peripheral blood. Receptor source: a man between 60 and 75 years old with acute or convalescent COVID-19.

The chain carries TRBV6-5 and TRBJ1-5; TRBD1 matches 7 bases. The CDR3 has 15 residues. Germline CDR1 is MNHEY and CDR2 is SVGAGI. Trimming at V came to 6 bases and at J to 1 base, leaving 6 bases not matched to a gene. CDR3 region: CASSLMTGSNQPQHF. Here the CDR3 DNA reads TGTGCCAGCAGCCTCATGACAGGGAGCAATCAGCCCCAGCATTTT.

This clone was seen many times. The rearrangement joins TRBV18 to TRBJ2-2, with 8 bases fitting TRBD1. This CDR3 has 17 residues. The V and J ends lost 2 bases and 4 bases, in that order; junction bases with no gene match: 9. The germline gives CDR1 KGHSH, CDR2 LQKENI. The CDR3 loop reads CASSPTTGGGPTGELFF. DNA for the CDR3: TGTGCCAGCTCACCAACAACAGGGGGAGGTCCCACCGGGGAGCTGTTTTTT.

The chain joins TRBV11-2 to TRBJ1-2; D is unresolved. Germline V gives CDR1 SGHAT, CDR2 FQNNGV. The CDR3 sequence is 14 residues long. Between the trimmed V and J ends, which lost 1 base and 7 bases, there was a span of 13 bases. The CDR3 loop reads CASSLALRQGGYTF. The CDR3 DNA is TGTGCCAGCAGCTTAGCTTTGAGGCAAGGTGGCTACACCTTC.

The chain has TRBV5-4 and TRBJ2-3; 10 bases fit TRBD2. The CDR3 spans 15 residues. Germline CDR1 and CDR2: SGHNT and YYREEE (reference sequence). Losses at the gene ends were 5 bases for V and 5 bases for J; bases not matched to a gene: 8. CDR3 bases: TGTGCCAGCAGAGTGAGCGGGGGGGCGGAAGATACGCAGTATTTT. Its protein is CASRVSGGAEDTQYF.

Note on this clone: The same CDR3 also results from other DNA sequences found in this sample. This sequence joins TRBV6-5 and TRBJ1-5; 7 bases match TRBD1. The CDR3 consists of 14 residues. Germline V lookup: CDR1 MNHEY, CDR2 SVGAGI. The V and J ends lost 5 bases and 2 bases, in that order; junction bases with no gene match: 3. CDR3 sequence reads: CASSLDRGNQPQHF. The CDR3 coding sequence is TGTGCCAGCAGTCTAGACAGGGGCAATCAGCCCCAGCATTTT.

This clone was recorded once. V gene TRBV29-1 combines with J gene TRBJ2-3; D uncertain. CDR3 length equals 13 residues. The V gene's germline CDR1 is SQVTM and CDR2 ANQGSEA. The V and J ends lost 1 base and 7 bases respectively, with 12 bases between them. As DNA, the CDR3 is TGCAGCGTTGAAGTCTCTGGGCCCTATACGCAGTATTTT. Amino acid sequence: CSVEVSGPYTQYF.

This chain links TRBV19 with TRBJ1-2; 8 bases align to TRBD1. The germline V gene has CDR1 LNHDA and CDR2 SQIVND (reference sequence). Trimming took 10 bases from V and 4 from J; bases not matched to a gene: 14. The CDR3 has 15 amino acids. The CDR3 DNA reads as TGTGCCACCAAAGGTCCCCCAACAGGGGGCTATGGCTACACCTTC. Translating it yields CATKGPPTGGYGYTF.

The V and J genes are TRBV7-9 and TRBJ2-1; 7 nucleotides line up with TRBD2. The CDR3 is made up of 15 amino acids. V gave up 1 base and J gave up 3 bases; unmatched junction bases: 3. Germline assignment: CDR1 SEHNR and CDR2 FQNEAQ (reference sequence). Written as DNA, the CDR3 is TGTGCCAGCAGCTTAGAGGGCGGGAGCTACAATGAGCAGTTCTTC. The encoded protein is CASSLEGGSYNEQFF.

This clone was detected only a few times. The chain links TRBV5-1 to TRBJ2-5; possible D gene TRBD1, 6 bases. CDR1 and CDR2 (germline): SGHRS, YFSETQ. V lost 4 bases to trimming and J lost 7 bases, with 23 bases between them. The CDR3 loop spans 16 amino acids. The DNA for the CDR3 is TGCGCCAGCAGCCCACTCCTAAGGGACAATCGGGGGACCCAGTACTTC. Its protein product is CASSPLLRDNRGTQYF.

The chain links TRBV29-1 to TRBJ1-5; D is unresolved. Germline CDR1 SQVTM, CDR2 ANQGSEA. The CDR3 is 13 residues long. Trimming stripped 4 bases from V and 0 bases from J, with 7 bases between. The CDR3, as DNA: TGCAGCGTTGGCGAGGTTAGCAATCAGCCCCAGCATTTT. Amino acids: CSVGEVSNQPQHF.

The genes are TRBV7-2 and TRBJ2-7; perhaps TRBD2 as D (5 bases). V lost 2 bases and J 3 bases, leaving 20 bases between the germline ends. The CDR3 length is 17 residues. Per the germline V gene, CDR1 is SGHTA and CDR2 is FQGNSA. The CDR3 nucleotides read TGTGCCAGCAGCTTAAGGAAGATCGGCAAGCGGATCTACGAGCAGTACTTC. As protein: CASSLRKIGKRIYEQYF.

The chain carries TRBV12-3 or TRBV12-4 and TRBJ2-3; D is unresolved. The CDR3 spans 13 residues. V dropped 6 bases and J dropped 1 base, with 8 bases sitting between them. The CDR3 loop is CASSPVRTDTQYF. The CDR3, as DNA: TGTGCCAGCAGCCCAGTTCGCACAGATACGCAGTATTTT.

The chain uses TRBV25-1 and TRBJ2-3; the D gene is possibly TRBD1 (7 bases). The CDR3 runs to 18 residues. The V gene's germline CDR1 is MGHDK and CDR2 SYGVNS. The V end was cut by 4 bases, the J end by 0 bases, with 20 bases between. In nucleotides, the CDR3 is TGTGCCAGCAGTGGAGTCCCAGGGCAGGGGGGAAGCACAGATACGCAGTATTTT. Its protein is CASSGVPGQGGSTDTQYF.

J is TRBJ1-2 and V is TRBV29-1, with a possible D match to TRBD1 (5 bases). This CDR3 is built from 13 residues. Trimming stripped 3 bases from V and 6 bases from J, with 14 bases between. Germline V lookup: CDR1 SQVTM, CDR2 ANQGSEA. The CDR3 loop reads CSVEEGVPDGYTF. In nucleotides, the CDR3 is TGCAGCGTTGAGGAAGGGGTGCCGGATGGCTACACCTTC.

The genes are TRBV3-1 (or the pseudogene TRBV3-2) and TRBJ2-2; TRBD2 agrees at 7 bases. Germline CDR1 reads LGHDT; CDR2 reads YNNKEL (reference sequence). The CDR3 loop spans 16 amino acids. Germline trimming cut 4 bases from V and 2 bases from J; bases unmatched to any gene: 7. CDR3 sequence: CASSPRAGVNTGELFF. As DNA, the CDR3 is TGTGCCAGCAGCCCAAGGGCGGGAGTAAACACCGGGGAGCTGTTTTTT.

A single count supports this clone. The rearrangement joins TRBV5-1 to TRBJ1-3; the D gene is possibly TRBD1 (5 bases). Germline V CDR1 and CDR2: SGHRS, YFSETQ. The CDR3 covers 16 residues. Between the trimmed V and J ends, which lost 2 bases and 7 bases, there was a span of 19 bases. The DNA of the CDR3 is TGCGCCAGCAGCTTTGGGGGGAGCGGTGGAGTGAACACCATATATTTT. Residues: CASSFGGSGGVNTIYF.

The gene calls are TRBV4-1 and TRBJ2-3; 14 bases are a match to TRBD2. This CDR3 comprises 18 residues. CDR1 is MGHRA, CDR2 YSYEKL, per germline. V was pared by 6 bases and J by 1 base, with 9 bases of the junction left unmatched. Here the CDR3 reads CASRPGLAGVGGTDTQYF. CDR3 coding DNA: TGCGCCAGCAGACCGGGACTAGCGGGAGTAGGGGGCACAGATACGCAGTATTTT.

The chain combines TRBV5-1 with TRBJ1-1; the D is unclear. This CDR3 has 15 residues. Trimming cost V 2 bases and J 1 base, with 12 bases left between them. Germline V gene lookup returns CDR1 SGHRS and CDR2 YFSETQ. The CDR3 protein is CASSFESNGNTEAFF. Written as DNA, the CDR3 is TGCGCCAGCAGCTTTGAGTCTAACGGGAACACTGAAGCTTTCTTT.

The chain couples TRBV18 to TRBJ1-3; the match to TRBD1 covers 9 bases. Germline CDR1 and CDR2: KGHSH and LQKENI. J lost 3 bases, V lost 2 bases, and 5 bases had no gene match. The CDR3 extends over 16 amino acids. The CDR3 region is CASSPSDRGGGNTIYF. Here the CDR3 DNA reads TGTGCCAGCTCACCATCGGACAGGGGAGGTGGAAACACCATATATTTT.

V usage is TRBV5-1 and J usage is TRBJ1-4, with D tentatively TRBD1 (6 bases). V lost 0 bases to trimming and J lost 0 bases, with 9 bases between them. CDR1 is SGHRS, CDR2 YFSETQ, per germline. This CDR3 is built from 16 residues. CDR3 sequence: CASSLAEGATNEKLFF. The CDR3 DNA reads TGCGCCAGCAGCTTGGCCGAGGGGGCAACTAATGAAAAACTGTTTTTT. The variable domain in full, with the rest retrieved from reference TRBV5-1 and TRBJ1-4, is KAGVTQTPRYLIKTRGQQVTLSCSPISGHRSVSWYQQTPGQGLQFLFEYFSETQRNKGNFPGRFSGRQFSNSRSEMNVSTLELGDSALYLCASSLAEGATNEKLFFGSGTQLSVL.

V and J are TRBV9 and TRBJ2-1; 7 bases agree with TRBD1. CDR3 length: 17 amino acids. V shed 3 bases, J shed 4 bases, and the junction held 13 bases outside the gene matches. Germline loops: CDR1 SGDLS, CDR2 YYNGEE. CDR3 residues: CASSARPPRDSYNEQFF. CDR3 coding DNA: TGTGCCAGCAGCGCTCGCCCTCCTAGGGACAGTTACAATGAGCAGTTCTTC.

CDR3 sequence: CASIKVRMAEAFF. For the CDR3, the DNA is TGTGCCAGCATCAAAGTCAGGATGGCTGAAGCTTTCTTT. J is TRBJ1-1 and V is TRBV12-3 or TRBV12-4; no clear D gene. The CDR3 spans 13 residues. Trimming removed 7 bases from V and 6 bases from J, with 15 bases in between.

V and J are TRBV7-3 and TRBJ2-7, with 7 bases identical to TRBD1. Germline trimming cut 5 bases from V and 1 base from J; bases unmatched to any gene: 5. Germline CDR1 reads SGHTA; CDR2 reads FQGTGA. The CDR3 covers 14 residues. The CDR3 sequence: CASSPNRGSYEQYF. For the CDR3, the DNA is TGTGCCAGCAGCCCAAACAGGGGATCCTACGAGCAGTACTTC.

The V gene is TRBV20-1, the J gene TRBJ2-5, with 8 positions matching TRBD2. The CDR3 length is 10 residues. The germline V gene has CDR1 DFQATT and CDR2 SNEGSKA (reference sequence). In DNA form, the CDR3 reads TGCACACCGGGGGGGCTCGACCAGTACTTC. Translated: CTPGGLDQYF.

The rearrangement links TRBV19 to TRBJ2-5; the D is unclear. The CDR3 spans 14 residues. The V gene lost 7 bases and the J gene lost 0 bases, with 12 bases spanning the gap. CDR1 LNHDA and CDR2 SQIVND come from the germline V gene (reference sequence). In nucleotides, the CDR3 is TGTGCCAGTACGCTACGAGGCAACCAAGAGACCCAGTACTTC. This translates into CASTLRGNQETQYF. Filled out from reference TRBV19 and TRBJ2-5, the complete variable domain reads DGGITQSPKYLFRKEGQNVTLSCEQNLNHDAMYWYRQDPGQGLRLIYYSQIVNDFQKGDIAEGYSVSREKKESFPLTVTSAQKNPTAFYLCASTLRGNQETQYFGPGTRLLVL.

The rearrangement links TRBV5-4 to TRBJ1-2; D not certain. V was clipped by 4 bases and J by 3 bases, with 10 bases between them. This CDR3 is 13 amino acids long. Per germline, CDR1 SGHNT and CDR2 YYREEE (reference sequence). The CDR3 DNA follows: TGTGCCAGCAGCCCCCGGGAGTACTATGGCTACACCTTC. It encodes CASSPREYYGYTF.

The chain combines TRBV5-1 with TRBJ1-4; 10 bases align to TRBD1. There are 13 residues in the CDR3. The ends lost 4 bases at V and 8 bases at J; junction bases unmatched: 2. The germline gives CDR1 SGHRS, CDR2 YFSETQ. CDR3 nucleotide sequence: TGCGCCAGCAGCGGGGACAGGGGCGAAAAACTGTTTTTT. This encodes CASSGDRGEKLFF. Complete variable domain (other parts from reference TRBV5-1 and TRBJ1-4): KAGVTQTPRYLIKTRGQQVTLSCSPISGHRSVSWYQQTPGQGLQFLFEYFSETQRNKGNFPGRFSGRQFSNSRSEMNVSTLELGDSALYLCASSGDRGEKLFFGSGTQLSVL.

This sequence joins TRBV10-3 and TRBJ2-1; 9 nucleotides line up with TRBD2. Germline V gene sequence: CDR1 ENHRY, CDR2 SYGVKD. This CDR3 has 18 amino acids. With 1 base clipped from V and 7 bases from J, the junction kept 14 bases outside the gene matches. DNA of the CDR3: TGTGCCATCAGTGAGTTGTCGGGGAAGCGGGGGGATGGAAATGAGCAGTTCTTC. Amino acid sequence: CAISELSGKRGDGNEQFF.